This T cell receptor (beta chain) was obtained from a study of CD8+CD57+ T cells in acquired aplastic anemia. This clonotype was observed many times. What it binds is unknown. TCR beta VDJ and CDR3 were profiled, and genomic DNA was the template. TCRdb analysed the reads with MiXCR anew, one entry per CDR3 protein. The table includes around 220,000 distinct CDR3 sequences, roughly 50% detected once. For sequencing, patients were chosen who had shown expansion of CD8+CD57+ cells by flow cytometry. Study-level results: Sharing between patients and controls was observed for over 25 CD8+ CDR3 sequences.

Material: sorted CD4+, CD8+, or CD8+CD57+ T cells (not recorded which) from PBMCs. The source of this sequence is a human donor with aplastic anemia.

The CDR3 reads CASSYPRQGYYGYTF. The DNA of the CDR3 is TGTGCCAGCAGTTACCCCAGGCAGGGCTACTATGGCTACACCTTC. The rearrangement joins TRBV6-6 to TRBJ1-2, with D possibly matching TRBD1 (5 bases). The length of the CDR3 is 15 residues. Germline V gives CDR1 MNHNY, CDR2 SVGAGI (reference sequence). V was trimmed by 2 bases and J by 3 bases, leaving 13 bases between them.